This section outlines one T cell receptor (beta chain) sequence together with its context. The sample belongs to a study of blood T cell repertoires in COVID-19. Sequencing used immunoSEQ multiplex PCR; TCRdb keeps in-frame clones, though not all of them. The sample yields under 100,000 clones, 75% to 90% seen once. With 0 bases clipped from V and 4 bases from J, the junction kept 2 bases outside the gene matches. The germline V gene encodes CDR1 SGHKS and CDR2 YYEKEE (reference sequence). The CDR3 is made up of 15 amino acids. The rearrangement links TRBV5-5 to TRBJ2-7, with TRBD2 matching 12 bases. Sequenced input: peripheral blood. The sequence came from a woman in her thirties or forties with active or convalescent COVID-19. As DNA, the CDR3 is TGTGCCAGCAGCTTGGATGGGACTAGCGGGTACGAGCAGTACTTC. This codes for CASSLDGTSGYEQYF.